This TCR beta chain was identified in a study of cytomegalovirus exposure and HLA in healthy donors. 13 Jbeta primers and 60 Vbeta primers were used for the PCR. This table comes from immunoSEQ multiplex PCR, and its TCRdb copy is limited to in-frame clones, with some not included. The sample consists of some 160,000 clones, almost 80% of them appearing once. Study-level results: Most TCR beta V segments were productive about 90% or about 30% of the time in an earlier analysis. Analyzed later, association rates of TCRs varied across HLA loci, with DRB1 most and HLA-C fewest.

In regard to this clone: The target antigen is unknown.

Looked up from germline, CDR1 is SGHTA and CDR2 is FQGNSA. V shed 4 bases, J shed 6 bases, and the junction held 10 bases outside the gene matches. CDR3 size: 15 residues. The chain uses TRBV7-2 and TRBJ2-5; 8 bases are a match to TRBD2. The receptor was isolated from a male donor in good health and CMV-seronegative. Sequenced material: PBMCs. CDR3 sequence (DNA): TGTGCCAGCAGCTCAATAGCGGGGTACCAGAAGACCCAGTACTTC. Translating it yields CASSSIAGYQKTQYF. Complete variable domain (other parts from reference TRBV7-2 and TRBJ2-5): GAGVSQSPSNKVTEKGKDVELRCDPISGHTALYWYRQSLGQGLEFLIYFQGNSAPDKSGLPSDRFSAERTGGSVSTLTIQRTQQEDSAVYLCASSSIAGYQKTQYFGPGTRLLVL.